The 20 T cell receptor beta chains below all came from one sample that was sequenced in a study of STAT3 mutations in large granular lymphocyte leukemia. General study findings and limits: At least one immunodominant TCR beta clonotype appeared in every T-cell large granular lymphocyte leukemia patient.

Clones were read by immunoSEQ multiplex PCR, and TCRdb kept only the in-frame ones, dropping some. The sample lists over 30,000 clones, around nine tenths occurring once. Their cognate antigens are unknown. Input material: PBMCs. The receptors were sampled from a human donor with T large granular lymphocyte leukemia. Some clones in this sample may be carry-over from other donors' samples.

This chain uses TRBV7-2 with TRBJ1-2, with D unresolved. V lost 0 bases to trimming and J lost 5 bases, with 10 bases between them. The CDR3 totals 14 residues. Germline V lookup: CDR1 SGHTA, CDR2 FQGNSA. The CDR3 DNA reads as TGTGCCAGCAGCTTAGCAGGGCGCCGATATGGCTACACCTTC. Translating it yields CASSLAGRRYGYTF.

The CDR3 DNA is TGTGCCAGCAGCCCCGACCGGAACTATGGCTACACCTTC. As protein: CASSPDRNYGYTF. This rearrangement joins TRBV5-6 to TRBJ1-2; D is undetermined. CDR1 is SGHDT, CDR2 YYEEEE, per germline. The CDR3 runs to 13 residues. V dropped 4 bases and J dropped 2 bases, with 9 bases sitting between them.

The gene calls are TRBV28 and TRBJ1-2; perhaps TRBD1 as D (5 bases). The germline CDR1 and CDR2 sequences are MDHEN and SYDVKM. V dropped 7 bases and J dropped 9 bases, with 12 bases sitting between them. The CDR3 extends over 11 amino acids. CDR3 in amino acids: CASTYSGRYTF. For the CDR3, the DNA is TGTGCCAGCACTTACTCAGGGCGCTACACCTTC.

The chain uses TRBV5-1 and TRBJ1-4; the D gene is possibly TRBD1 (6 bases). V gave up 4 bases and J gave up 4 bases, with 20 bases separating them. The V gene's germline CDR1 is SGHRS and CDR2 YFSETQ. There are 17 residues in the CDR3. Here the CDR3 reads CASSNTGTRMGNEKLFF. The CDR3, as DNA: TGCGCCAGCAGCAACACCGGGACACGGATGGGTAATGAAAAACTGTTTTTT. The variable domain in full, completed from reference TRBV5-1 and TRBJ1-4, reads KAGVTQTPRYLIKTRGQQVTLSCSPISGHRSVSWYQQTPGQGLQFLFEYFSETQRNKGNFPGRFSGRQFSNSRSEMNVSTLELGDSALYLCASSNTGTRMGNEKLFFGSGTQLSVL.

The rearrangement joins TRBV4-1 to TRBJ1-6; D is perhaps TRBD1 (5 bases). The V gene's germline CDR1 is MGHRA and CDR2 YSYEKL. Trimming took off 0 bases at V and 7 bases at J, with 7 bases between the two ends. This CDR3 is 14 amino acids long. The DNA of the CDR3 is TGCGCCAGCAGCCAAGACAGGACAAATTCACCCCTCCACTTT. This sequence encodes CASSQDRTNSPLHF.

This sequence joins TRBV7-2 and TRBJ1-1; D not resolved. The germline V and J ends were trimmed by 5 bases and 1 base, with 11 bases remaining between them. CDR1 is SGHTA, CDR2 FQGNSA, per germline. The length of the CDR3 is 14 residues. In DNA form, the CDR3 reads TGTGCCAGCAGCGTGGACTTCTCGAACACTGAAGCTTTCTTT. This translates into CASSVDFSNTEAFF.

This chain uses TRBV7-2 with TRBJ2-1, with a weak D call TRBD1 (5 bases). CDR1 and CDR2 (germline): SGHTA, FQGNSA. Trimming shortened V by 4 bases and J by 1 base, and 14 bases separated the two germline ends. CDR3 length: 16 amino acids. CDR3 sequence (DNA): TGTGCCAGCAGCTCCCAGCGAAGGGGTTCCTACAATGAGCAGTTCTTC. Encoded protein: CASSSQRRGSYNEQFF. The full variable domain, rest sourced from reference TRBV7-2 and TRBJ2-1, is GAGVSQSPSNKVTEKGKDVELRCDPISGHTALYWYRQSLGQGLEFLIYFQGNSAPDKSGLPSDRFSAERTGGSVSTLTIQRTQQEDSAVYLCASSSQRRGSYNEQFFGPGTRLTVL.

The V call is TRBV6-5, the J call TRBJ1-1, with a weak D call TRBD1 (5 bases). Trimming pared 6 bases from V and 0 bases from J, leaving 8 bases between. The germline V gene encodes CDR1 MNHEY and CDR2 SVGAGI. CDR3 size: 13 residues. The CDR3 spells CASRQQVNTEAFF. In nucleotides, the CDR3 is TGTGCCAGCAGACAACAGGTGAACACTGAAGCTTTCTTT.

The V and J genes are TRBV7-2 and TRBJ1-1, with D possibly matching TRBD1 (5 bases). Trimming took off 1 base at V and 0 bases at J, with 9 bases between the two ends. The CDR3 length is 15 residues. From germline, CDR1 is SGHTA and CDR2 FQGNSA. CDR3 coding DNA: TGTGCCAGCAGCTTAGTAGCGGGGGTGAACACTGAAGCTTTCTTT. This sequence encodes CASSLVAGVNTEAFF.

The CDR3 nucleotides are TGTGCCAGCAGCTACCAGGGGGCCGCTAACTATGGCTACACCTTC. Encoded protein: CASSYQGAANYGYTF. The V and J genes are TRBV7-2 and TRBJ1-2, with 8 nucleotides matching TRBD1. CDR1 is SGHTA and CDR2 is FQGNSA in the germline V gene. This CDR3 contains 15 residues. V gave up 4 bases and J gave up 0 bases; unmatched junction bases: 4.

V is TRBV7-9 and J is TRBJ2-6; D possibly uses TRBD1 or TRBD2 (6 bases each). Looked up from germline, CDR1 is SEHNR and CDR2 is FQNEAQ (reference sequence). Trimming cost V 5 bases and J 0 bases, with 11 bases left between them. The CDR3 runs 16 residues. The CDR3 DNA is TGTGCCAGCAGCAACGGGGGCTACTCTGGGGCCAACGTCCTGACTTTC. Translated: CASSNGGYSGANVLTF.

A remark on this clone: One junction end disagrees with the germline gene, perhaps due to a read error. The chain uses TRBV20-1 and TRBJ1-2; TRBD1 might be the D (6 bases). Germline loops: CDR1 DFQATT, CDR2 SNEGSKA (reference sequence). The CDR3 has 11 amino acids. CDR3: CTRGAPDGYTF. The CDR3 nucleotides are TGTACCCGGGGGGCGCCGGATGGCTACACCTTC.

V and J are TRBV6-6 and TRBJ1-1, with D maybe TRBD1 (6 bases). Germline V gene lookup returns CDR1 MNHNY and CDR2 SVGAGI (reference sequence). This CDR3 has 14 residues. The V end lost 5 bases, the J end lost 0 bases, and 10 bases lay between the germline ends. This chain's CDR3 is CASSSRQVNTEAFF. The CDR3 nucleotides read TGTGCCAGCAGTAGCCGACAGGTGAACACTGAAGCTTTCTTT.

The CDR3 region is CASSLNYDRNEKLFF. The CDR3 coding sequence is TGCGCCAGCAGCCTGAACTACGACAGGAATGAAAAACTGTTTTTT. This sequence joins TRBV5-1 and TRBJ1-4; perhaps TRBD1 as D (6 bases). V lost 4 bases, J lost 5 bases, and 15 bases lay in between. From germline, CDR1 is SGHRS and CDR2 YFSETQ. This CDR3 has 15 amino acids.

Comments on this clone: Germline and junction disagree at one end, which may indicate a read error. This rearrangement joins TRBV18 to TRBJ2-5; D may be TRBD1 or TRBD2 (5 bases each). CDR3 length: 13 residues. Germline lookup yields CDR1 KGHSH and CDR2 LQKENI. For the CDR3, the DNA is TGTGCCAGCTCAACTCGGGACCAGGAGACCCAGTACTTC. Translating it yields CASSTRDQETQYF. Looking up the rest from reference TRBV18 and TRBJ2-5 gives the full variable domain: NAGVMQNPRHLVRRRGQEARLRCSPMKGHSHVYWYRQLPEEGLKFMVYLQKENIIDESGMPKERFSAEFPKEGPSILRIQQVVRGDSAAYFCASSTRDQETQYFGPGTRLLVL.

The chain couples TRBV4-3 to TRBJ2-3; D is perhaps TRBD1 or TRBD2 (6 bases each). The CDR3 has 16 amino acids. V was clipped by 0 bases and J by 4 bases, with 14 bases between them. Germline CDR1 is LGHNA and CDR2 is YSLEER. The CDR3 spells CASSQEPGAMADTQYF. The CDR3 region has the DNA TGCGCCAGCAGCCAAGAACCGGGGGCAATGGCAGATACGCAGTATTTT.

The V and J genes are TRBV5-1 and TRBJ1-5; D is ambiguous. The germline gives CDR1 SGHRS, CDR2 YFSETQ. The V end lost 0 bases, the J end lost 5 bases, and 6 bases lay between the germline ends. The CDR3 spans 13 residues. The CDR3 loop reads CASSLEPYQPQHF. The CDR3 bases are TGCGCCAGCAGCTTGGAGCCCTATCAGCCCCAGCATTTT.

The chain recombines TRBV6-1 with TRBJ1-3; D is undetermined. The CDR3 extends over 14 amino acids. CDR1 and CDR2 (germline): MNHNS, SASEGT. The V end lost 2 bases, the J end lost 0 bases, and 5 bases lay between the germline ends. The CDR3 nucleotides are TGTGCCAGCAGTGAACGGAACTCTGGAAACACCATATATTTT. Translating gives CASSERNSGNTIYF.

The CDR3, as DNA: TGTGCCAGCAGCTTAGCAGGAGACGAGCAGTACGTC. This sequence encodes CASSLAGDEQYV. V is TRBV7-9 and J is TRBJ2-7; no clear D gene. Germline assignment: CDR1 SEHNR and CDR2 FQNEAQ (reference sequence). CDR3 length equals 12 residues. The V gene lost 0 bases and the J gene lost 5 bases, with 5 bases spanning the gap.

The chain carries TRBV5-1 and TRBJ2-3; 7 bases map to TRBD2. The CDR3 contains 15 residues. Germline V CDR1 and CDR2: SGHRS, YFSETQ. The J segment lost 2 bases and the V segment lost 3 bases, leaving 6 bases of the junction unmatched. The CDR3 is CASSYFGGDTDTQYF. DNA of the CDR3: TGCGCCAGCAGCTATTTTGGGGGGGACACAGATACGCAGTATTTT.